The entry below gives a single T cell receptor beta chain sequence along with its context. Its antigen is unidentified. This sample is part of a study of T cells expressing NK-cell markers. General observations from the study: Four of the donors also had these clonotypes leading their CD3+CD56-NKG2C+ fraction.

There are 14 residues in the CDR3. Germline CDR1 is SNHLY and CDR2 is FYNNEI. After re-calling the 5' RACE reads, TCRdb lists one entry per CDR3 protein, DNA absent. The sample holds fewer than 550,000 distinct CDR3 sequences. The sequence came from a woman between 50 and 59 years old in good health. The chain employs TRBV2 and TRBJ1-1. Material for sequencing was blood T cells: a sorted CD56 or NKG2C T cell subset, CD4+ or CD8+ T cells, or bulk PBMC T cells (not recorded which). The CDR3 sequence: CASSDADQDTEAFF.